Listed below are T cell receptor beta chains from one sample, sequenced in a study of T cells after posttransplantation cyclophosphamide. Assay: immunoSEQ multiplex PCR; the TCRdb copy retains only in-frame clones and omits some. The table has over 3,500 clones, 65% to 85% seen once. The sequenced sample was PBMCs, obtained 25 to 30 days after a stem cell transplant with posttransplant cyclophosphamide. The receptor set was obtained from a male patient aged 45-60 years who received an allogeneic stem cell transplant from an unrelated donor, was CMV-positive, and had acute GVHD only. Some T cells may be supplied by the graft donor. CDR3s leave out the opening cysteine and the closing phenylalanine or tryptophan. The order of the fields is CDR3 protein, V gene, J gene.

CDR3aa: ASRWHITDTQY
v_gene: TRBV6-1
j_gene: TRBJ2-3

CDR3aa: ASSPGQSQETQY
v_gene: TRBV7-9
j_gene: TRBJ2-5

CDR3aa: ASTVGQFSGNTIY
v_gene: TRBV19
j_gene: TRBJ1-3

CDR3aa: SVPTTNEQF
v_gene: TRBV29-1
j_gene: TRBJ2-1

CDR3aa: ARESGTGANNEQF
v_gene: TRBV5-6
j_gene: TRBJ2-1

CDR3aa: ASSARHRNTEAF
v_gene: TRBV28
j_gene: TRBJ1-1

CDR3aa: ASSLYSTPHEF
v_gene: TRBV28
j_gene: TRBJ2-1

CDR3aa: ASSLGQYYEQY
v_gene: TRBV28
j_gene: TRBJ2-7

CDR3aa: ASSLEQGGEQY
v_gene: TRBV7-9
j_gene: TRBJ2-7

CDR3aa: ASSLARGTEAF
v_gene: TRBV7-6
j_gene: TRBJ1-1

CDR3aa: ASSPGHPGTDTQY
v_gene: TRBV4-1
j_gene: TRBJ2-3

CDR3aa: ATRTGEDEQY
v_gene: TRBV27
j_gene: TRBJ2-7

CDR3aa: ASSYRGRGYNEQF
v_gene: TRBV7-6
j_gene: TRBJ2-1

CDR3aa: ASSELRKAGELF
v_gene: TRBV6-1
j_gene: TRBJ2-2

CDR3aa: ASSRQGGQPQH
v_gene: TRBV19
j_gene: TRBJ1-5

CDR3aa: ASSVRGGEETQY
v_gene: TRBV9
j_gene: TRBJ2-5

CDR3aa: ASSPRQGGQPQH
v_gene: TRBV27
j_gene: TRBJ1-5

CDR3aa: ASSKGPSLSYNEQF
v_gene: TRBV21-1
j_gene: TRBJ2-1

CDR3aa: ASSTGTGGRNEKLF
v_gene: TRBV28
j_gene: TRBJ1-4

CDR3aa: ASSLVRGRAGNTEAF
v_gene: TRBV7-9
j_gene: TRBJ1-1

CDR3aa: ASSHPGGSNEQF
v_gene: TRBV7-6
j_gene: TRBJ2-1

CDR3aa: ASSLPPAGLAGLLGEHEQF
v_gene: TRBV4-2
j_gene: TRBJ2-1

CDR3aa: ASSPGVNSPLH
v_gene: TRBV7-8
j_gene: TRBJ1-6

CDR3aa: ASSDTGPPEAF
v_gene: TRBV2
j_gene: TRBJ1-1

CDR3aa: ASSAGPGTSAF
v_gene: TRBV2
j_gene: TRBJ2-1

CDR3aa: ASRTSGGDYEQY
v_gene: TRBV28
j_gene: .

CDR3aa: SVVFPGNTEAF
v_gene: TRBV29-1
j_gene: TRBJ1-1

CDR3aa: AIPVAGGREQY
v_gene: TRBV6-1
j_gene: TRBJ2-7

CDR3aa: AWSRSKETQY
v_gene: TRBV30
j_gene: TRBJ2-5

CDR3aa: ASKRWREGGESPLH
v_gene: TRBV23-1
j_gene: TRBJ1-6

CDR3aa: ASSEGWAGETQETQY
v_gene: TRBV6-1
j_gene: TRBJ2-5

CDR3aa: ASSFTTSTEAF
v_gene: TRBV28
j_gene: TRBJ1-1

CDR3aa: ASGRVNTEAF
v_gene: TRBV7-9
j_gene: TRBJ1-1

CDR3aa: ASSLSGRGYEQY
v_gene: TRBV5-1
j_gene: TRBJ2-7

CDR3aa: VAGQGLLGEAF
v_gene: TRBV10-3
j_gene: TRBJ1-1

CDR3aa: ASRAGTGANEQF
v_gene: TRBV4-1
j_gene: TRBJ2-1

CDR3aa: ASSPGPGQGIRSSYNEQF
v_gene: TRBV7-6
j_gene: TRBJ2-1

CDR3aa: ASCTGSGGYTGELF
v_gene: TRBV5-1
j_gene: TRBJ2-2

CDR3aa: ASSQRREKGYEQY
v_gene: TRBV11-2
j_gene: TRBJ2-7

CDR3aa: ASSSPIPSGRTFFEQF
v_gene: TRBV28
j_gene: TRBJ2-1

CDR3aa: ASSSEAGVGYNEQF
v_gene: TRBV9
j_gene: TRBJ2-1

CDR3aa: ASSLTGLAGYEQY
v_gene: TRBV11-2
j_gene: TRBJ2-7

CDR3aa: ASSVRDRGLPGSPLH
v_gene: TRBV9
j_gene: TRBJ1-6

CDR3aa: ASSQDTGSGAEAF
v_gene: TRBV4-1
j_gene: TRBJ1-1

CDR3aa: ASRPYGGTSYNEQF
v_gene: TRBV7-6
j_gene: TRBJ2-1

CDR3aa: ASSLGWANTEAF
v_gene: TRBV7-2
j_gene: TRBJ1-1

CDR3aa: SVDSREGGETQY
v_gene: TRBV29-1
j_gene: TRBJ2-5

CDR3aa: ASSLSGRGYEQY
v_gene: TRBV5-3
j_gene: TRBJ2-7

CDR3aa: ASSLYAGEGYEQY
v_gene: TRBV5-1
j_gene: TRBJ2-7

CDR3aa: ASSPAQGMWGTDTQY
v_gene: TRBV7-8
j_gene: TRBJ2-3

CDR3aa: ASSVAQGRELDEQY
v_gene: TRBV9
j_gene: TRBJ2-7

CDR3aa: ASRASNQPQH
v_gene: TRBV28
j_gene: TRBJ1-5

CDR3aa: AVENRDNGEKLF
v_gene: TRBV7-9
j_gene: TRBJ1-4